One sample yielded the 14 T cell receptor beta chains listed below, sequenced in a study of tumor-infiltrating lymphocytes in oesophageal squamous cell carcinoma. Each CDR3 protein is one row after TCRdb ran MiXCR on the PCR reads. Among some 12,000 distinct CDR3 sequences listed, around 52% were seen once. Source material: esophageal tumor tissue. The receptors here all came from a female donor with esophageal squamous cell carcinoma.

A single count supports this clonotype. V usage is TRBV7-2 and J usage is TRBJ2-3; 7 positions agree with TRBD2. Near its end, the DNA agrees better with TRBJ2-1, so the J call may be wrong. CDR1 is SGHTA, CDR2 FQGNSA, per germline. CDR3 length: 15 amino acids. The CDR3 DNA sequence: TGTGCCAGCAGCTTATGGGGGGGAGTTTACAATGAGCAGTTCTTC. Its protein product is CASSLWGGVYNEQFF.

The gene calls are TRBV5-1 and TRBJ2-3; 9 nucleotides align to TRBD1. Losses at the gene ends were 4 bases for V and 3 bases for J; bases not matched to a gene: 3. Germline V gene data show CDR1 as SGHRS and CDR2 as YFSETQ. The CDR3 loop spans 14 amino acids. Written as DNA, the CDR3 is TGCGCCAGCAGCGAGACAGGGGGGACAGATACGCAGTATTTT. Its translation: CASSETGGTDTQYF. The complete variable domain, with remaining parts taken from reference TRBV5-1 and TRBJ2-3, reads KAGVTQTPRYLIKTRGQQVTLSCSPISGHRSVSWYQQTPGQGLQFLFEYFSETQRNKGNFPGRFSGRQFSNSRSEMNVSTLELGDSALYLCASSETGGTDTQYFGPGTRLTVL.

Comment on this clonotype: An end of the junction differs from the germline gene, which may be a read error. The chain links TRBV7-9 to TRBJ2-4, with 9 bases matching TRBD2. Judging by the DNA end, TRBJ2-1 fits better; the J call may be wrong. Per the germline V gene, CDR1 is SEHNR and CDR2 is FQNEAQ (reference sequence). This CDR3 is built from 15 residues. CDR3: CASSRALAGPNEQFF. The CDR3 nucleotides are TGTGCTAGCAGCCGGGCACTAGCGGGCCCCAATGAGCAGTTCTTC.

This sequence joins TRBV7-4 and TRBJ1-1; D may be TRBD1 (5 bases). The CDR3 is 13 residues long. Looked up from germline, CDR1 is SGHVT and CDR2 is SQSDAQ. Trimming removed 3 bases from V and 5 bases from J, with 10 bases in between. Here the CDR3 reads CASSFRGRTEAFF. In nucleotides, the CDR3 is TGTGCCAGCAGCTTTCGGGGACGGACTGAAGCTTTCTTT.

Note on this clonotype: Given the absence of the conserved phenylalanine or tryptophan at the CDR3 end, a read error is likely. It is unclear where the CDR3 begins or ends on the DNA, so no DNA is shown, and the CDR3 is as TCRdb lists it. The V and J genes are TRBV12-3 or TRBV12-4 and TRBJ2-6; the table's TRBD1 call for D was not verified on the DNA. The CDR3 totals 17 residues, both ends included. The CDR3: CASSLRQGAENEQYFGA.

This clonotype occurred a few times. The chain uses TRBV7-8 and TRBJ2-4, with D tentatively TRBD1 (5 bases). The DNA end lines up better with TRBJ2-7; the J call may be wrong. The CDR3 runs 13 residues. CDR1 and CDR2 (germline): SGHVS, FQNEAQ. CDR3 coding DNA: TGTGCCAGCAGCTTAGTACAGGTTGACGAGCAGTACTTC. Residues: CASSLVQVDEQYF.

The chain employs TRBV5-1 and TRBJ2-5; TRBD2 agrees at 13 bases. The CDR3 loop spans 14 amino acids. The trim removed 4 bases at V and 7 bases at J, leaving 4 bases unmatched. CDR1 is SGHRS, CDR2 YFSETQ, per germline. The CDR3 coding sequence is TGCGCCAGCAGCCCCAGGACTAGCGGGGGGACCCAGTACTTC. Translated: CASSPRTSGGTQYF.

This clonotype showed up just once. The V gene is TRBV7-2, the J gene TRBJ2-5; TRBD1 aligns across 8 bases. Near its end, the DNA agrees better with TRBJ2-1, so the J call may be wrong. The germline V gene encodes CDR1 SGHTA and CDR2 FQGNSA. CDR3 length: 15 residues. DNA of the CDR3: TGTGCCAGCAGCCCCGGACAGGGTCGTGGCAATGAGCAGTTCTTC. It encodes CASSPGQGRGNEQFF.

This rearrangement joins TRBV6-2 or TRBV6-3 to TRBJ2-7, with no clear D. The J call may be in error: the DNA end matches TRBJ2-5 better. Germline V CDR1 and CDR2: MNHEY, SVGEGT. This CDR3 spans 11 amino acids. CDR3 sequence: CASRKQETQYF. DNA of the CDR3: TGTGCCAGCAGAAAACAGGAGACCCAGTACTTC.

The chain uses TRBV12-3 or TRBV12-4 and TRBJ2-7, with a weak D call TRBD1 (6 bases). The CDR3 has 14 residues. V lost 4 bases to trimming and J lost 7 bases, with 17 bases between them. CDR3 region: CASSWTPGDNEQYF. The DNA for the CDR3 is TGTGCCAGCAGTTGGACCCCCGGGGACAATGAGCAGTACTTC.

V gene TRBV6-1 combines with J gene TRBJ2-1, with 9 bases matching TRBD2. In germline, CDR1 is MNHNS, CDR2 SASEGT. J was trimmed by 5 bases and V by 1 base; bases with no gene match: 3. This CDR3 is 15 amino acids long. CDR3 in DNA: TGTGCCAGCAGTGAAGAGGGGACTAGCCACAATGAGCAGTTCTTC. Residues: CASSEEGTSHNEQFF.

The CDR3 DNA follows: TGTGCCAGCAGCCCCACCAGGGACAAGGTCGACGAGCAGTACTTC. It translates to CASSPTRDKVDEQYF. The chain uses TRBV7-6 and TRBJ2-7, with D maybe TRBD1 (6 bases). CDR1 and CDR2 from the germline V gene are SGHVS and FNYEAQ. Trimming took off 5 bases at V and 5 bases at J, with 19 bases between the two ends. There are 15 residues in the CDR3. Full variable domain (remainder filled in from reference TRBV7-6 and TRBJ2-7): GAGVSQSPRYKVTKRGQDVALRCDPISGHVSLYWYRQALGQGPEFLTYFNYEAQQDKSGLPNDRFSAERPEGSISTLTIQRTEQRDSAMYRCASSPTRDKVDEQYFGPGTRLTVT.

The chain links TRBV6-9 to TRBJ2-4; 7 bases fit TRBD1. The DNA end is a closer match to TRBJ2-7, so the J assignment may be wrong. In germline, CDR1 is MNHGY, CDR2 SVAAGI. The CDR3 is 13 residues long. The CDR3 sequence: CASRRDSIYEQYF. Here the CDR3 DNA reads TGTGCCAGCAGACGGGACAGTATCTACGAGCAGTACTTC.

This clonotype was picked up many times. V usage is TRBV27 and J usage is TRBJ2-2; 8 nucleotides agree with TRBD1. The CDR3 sequence is 16 residues long. Unmatched junction bases numbered 10, after V lost 4 bases and J lost 6 bases. Germline lookup yields CDR1 MNHEY and CDR2 SMNVEV (reference sequence). CDR3 sequence: CASSYRQGQNPGELFF. CDR3 sequence (DNA): TGTGCCAGCAGTTACCGACAGGGGCAAAACCCCGGGGAGCTGTTTTTT.